This T cell receptor (beta chain) was recovered during a study of blood T cell repertoires in COVID-19. Looking at the study overall: Spain, Italy and the United States supplied samples that represented acute and convalescent COVID-19.

The sample holds a few counts of this clone. The V gene's germline CDR1 is MGHRA and CDR2 YSYEKL. Trimming left V 2 bases short and J 1 base short, with 19 bases between. The CDR3 is 18 residues long. As handled by the study authors: By means of reference gene primer amplification, nucleated cell counts were estimated. Repertoires were generated with immunoSEQ multiplex PCR, while TCRdb's copy carries only in-frame clones and drops some. V and J calls and clone size are copied from that table; D and trimming were computed from the DNA. The repertoire holds 250,000 to 350,000 clones, with 90% as singletons.

This TCR derives from a woman aged 18 to 35 with acute COVID-19. This sequence joins TRBV4-1 and TRBJ2-3; D possibly corresponds to TRBD2 (5 bases). Input material: PBMCs or T cells enriched from blood (not recorded which). The CDR3 DNA reads TGCGCCAGCAGCCAATCCCCCGCGAGGGAACACGGCACAGATACGCAGTATTTT. Amino acid sequence: CASSQSPAREHGTDTQYF.